The clone carrying this TCR beta chain was picked up a small number of times. The target antigen is unknown. This specimen comes from a study of vaccination effects on CD4 cells after COVID-19. Study overall: The culture medium for 1.5 million to 2 million PBMC per well included roughly 10 IU/ml IL-2 and roughly 10 ug/ml peptides.

When around nine days of culture had elapsed, CD4+ T cells were isolated. The data were produced by immunoSEQ multiplex PCR, yet TCRdb's version contains in-frame clones alone and is incomplete. The repertoire holds 70,000 or so clones, with around 77% as singletons. Germline assignment: CDR1 SGHTA and CDR2 FQGNSA. This CDR3 comprises 15 residues. With 5 bases clipped from V and 3 bases from J, the junction kept 8 bases outside the gene matches. Sequences were derived from CD4+ T cells from PBMCs cultured without peptide, sampled before COVID-19 vaccination. The source of this sequence is a human donor who received a COVID-19 vaccine. The rearrangement links TRBV7-2 to TRBJ1-1, with 8 bases matching TRBD1. CDR3 loop: CASSAPGGSDTEAFF. CDR3 coding DNA: TGTGCCAGCAGCGCGCCAGGGGGCTCGGACACTGAAGCTTTCTTT. The whole variable domain, filled in from reference TRBV7-2 and TRBJ1-1, reads GAGVSQSPSNKVTEKGKDVELRCDPISGHTALYWYRQSLGQGLEFLIYFQGNSAPDKSGLPSDRFSAERTGGSVSTLTIQRTQQEDSAVYLCASSAPGGSDTEAFFGQGTRLTVV.